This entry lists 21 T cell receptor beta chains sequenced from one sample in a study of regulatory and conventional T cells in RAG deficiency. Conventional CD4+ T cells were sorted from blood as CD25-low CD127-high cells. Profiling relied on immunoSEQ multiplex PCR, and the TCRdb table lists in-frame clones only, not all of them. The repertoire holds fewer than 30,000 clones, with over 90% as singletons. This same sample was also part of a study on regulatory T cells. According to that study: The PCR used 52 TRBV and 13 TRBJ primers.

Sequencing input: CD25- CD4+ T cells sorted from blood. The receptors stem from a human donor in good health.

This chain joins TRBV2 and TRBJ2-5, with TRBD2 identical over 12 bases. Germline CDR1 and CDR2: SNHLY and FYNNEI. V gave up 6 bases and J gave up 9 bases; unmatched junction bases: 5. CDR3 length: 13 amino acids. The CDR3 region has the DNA TGTGCCAGCAGGGCTAGCGGGGGGGCGGCCCAGTACTTC. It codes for CASRASGGAAQYF.

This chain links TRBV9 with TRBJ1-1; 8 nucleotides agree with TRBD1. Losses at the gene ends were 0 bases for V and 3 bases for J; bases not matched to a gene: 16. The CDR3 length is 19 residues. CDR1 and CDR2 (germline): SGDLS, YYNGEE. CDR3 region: CASSVVTPTGERCDTEAFF. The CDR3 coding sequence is TGTGCCAGCAGCGTAGTAACCCCGACAGGGGAGAGGTGTGACACTGAAGCTTTCTTT.

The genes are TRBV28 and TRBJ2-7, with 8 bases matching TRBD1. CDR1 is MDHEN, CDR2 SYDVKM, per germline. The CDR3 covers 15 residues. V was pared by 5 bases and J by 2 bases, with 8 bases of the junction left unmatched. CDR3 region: CASSPRTGITYEQYF. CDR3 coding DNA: TGTGCCAGCAGTCCAAGGACAGGGATCACCTACGAGCAGTACTTC.

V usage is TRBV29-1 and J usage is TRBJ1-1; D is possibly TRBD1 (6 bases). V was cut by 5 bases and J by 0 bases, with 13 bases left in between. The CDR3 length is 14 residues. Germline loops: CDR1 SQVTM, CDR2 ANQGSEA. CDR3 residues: CSVHRDILNTEAFF. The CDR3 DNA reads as TGCAGCGTTCACCGGGACATCCTGAACACTGAAGCTTTCTTT.

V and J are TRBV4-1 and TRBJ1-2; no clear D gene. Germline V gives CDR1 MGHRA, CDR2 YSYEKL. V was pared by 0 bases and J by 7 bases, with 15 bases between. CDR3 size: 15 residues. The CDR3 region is CASSQDRVYTFGYTF. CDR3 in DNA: TGCGCCAGCAGCCAAGATCGGGTGTACACGTTTGGCTACACCTTC.

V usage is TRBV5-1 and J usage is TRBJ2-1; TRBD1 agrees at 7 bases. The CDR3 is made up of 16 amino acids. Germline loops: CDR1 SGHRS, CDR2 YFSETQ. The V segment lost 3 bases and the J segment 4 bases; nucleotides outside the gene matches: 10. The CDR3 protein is CASSWGTVDSYNEQFF. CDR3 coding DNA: TGCGCCAGCAGCTGGGGGACAGTCGATTCTTACAATGAGCAGTTCTTC.

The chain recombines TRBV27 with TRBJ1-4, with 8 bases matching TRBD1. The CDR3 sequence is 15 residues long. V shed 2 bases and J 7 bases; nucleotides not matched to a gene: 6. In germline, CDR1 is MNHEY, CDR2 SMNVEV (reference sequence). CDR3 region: CASSLARTGSEKLFF. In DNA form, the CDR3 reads TGTGCCAGCAGTTTAGCCCGGACAGGGAGTGAAAAACTGTTTTTT. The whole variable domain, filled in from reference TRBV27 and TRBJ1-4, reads EAQVTQNPRYLITVTGKKLTVTCSQNMNHEYMSWYRQDPGLGLRQIYYSMNVEVTDKGDVPEGYKVSRKEKRNFPLILESPSPNQTSLYFCASSLARTGSEKLFFGSGTQLSVL.

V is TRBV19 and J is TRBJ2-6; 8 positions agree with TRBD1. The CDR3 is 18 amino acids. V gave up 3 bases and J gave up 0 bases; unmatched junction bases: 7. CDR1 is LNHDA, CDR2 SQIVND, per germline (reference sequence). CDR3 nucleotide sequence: TGTGCCAGTAGTATGGGACAGGTCTCCCTCTCTGGGGCCAACGTCCTGACTTTC. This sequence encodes CASSMGQVSLSGANVLTF. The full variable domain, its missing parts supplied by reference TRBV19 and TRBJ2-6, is DGGITQSPKYLFRKEGQNVTLSCEQNLNHDAMYWYRQDPGQGLRLIYYSQIVNDFQKGDIAEGYSVSREKKESFPLTVTSAQKNPTAFYLCASSMGQVSLSGANVLTFGAGSRLTVL.

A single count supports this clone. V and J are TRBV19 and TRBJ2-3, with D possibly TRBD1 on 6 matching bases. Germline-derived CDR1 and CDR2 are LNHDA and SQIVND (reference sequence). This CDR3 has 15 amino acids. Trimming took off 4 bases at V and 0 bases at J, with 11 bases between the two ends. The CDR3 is CASSRPGVSTDTQYF. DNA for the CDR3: TGTGCCAGTAGTAGACCAGGGGTGAGCACAGATACGCAGTATTTT.

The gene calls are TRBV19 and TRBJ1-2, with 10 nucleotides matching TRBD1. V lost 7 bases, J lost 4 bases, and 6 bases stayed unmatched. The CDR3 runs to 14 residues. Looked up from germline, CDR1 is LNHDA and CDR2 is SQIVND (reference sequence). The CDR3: CASIPTGGAYGYTF. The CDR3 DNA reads TGTGCCAGTATCCCGACAGGGGGCGCCTATGGCTACACCTTC.

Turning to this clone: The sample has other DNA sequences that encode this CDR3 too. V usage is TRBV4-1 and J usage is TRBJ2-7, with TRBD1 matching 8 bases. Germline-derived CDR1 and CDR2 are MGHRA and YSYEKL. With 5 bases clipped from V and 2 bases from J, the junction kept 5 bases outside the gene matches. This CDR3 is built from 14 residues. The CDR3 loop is CASSSRQGTYEQYF. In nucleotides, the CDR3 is TGCGCCAGCAGCTCACGACAGGGGACCTACGAGCAGTACTTC.

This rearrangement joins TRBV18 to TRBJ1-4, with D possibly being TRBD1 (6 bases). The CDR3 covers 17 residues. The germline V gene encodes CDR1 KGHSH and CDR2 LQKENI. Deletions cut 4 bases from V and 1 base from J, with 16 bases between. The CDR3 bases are TGTGCCAGCTCACGCCTTTCGGACAGCCGAACTAATGAAAAACTGTTTTTT. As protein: CASSRLSDSRTNEKLFF.

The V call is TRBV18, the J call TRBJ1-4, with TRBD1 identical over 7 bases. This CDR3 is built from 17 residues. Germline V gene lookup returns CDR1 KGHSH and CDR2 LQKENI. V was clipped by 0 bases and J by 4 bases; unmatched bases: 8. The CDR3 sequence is CASSPPGRQGGNEKLFF. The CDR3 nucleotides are TGTGCCAGCTCACCACCCGGAAGACAGGGCGGTAATGAAAAACTGTTTTTT.

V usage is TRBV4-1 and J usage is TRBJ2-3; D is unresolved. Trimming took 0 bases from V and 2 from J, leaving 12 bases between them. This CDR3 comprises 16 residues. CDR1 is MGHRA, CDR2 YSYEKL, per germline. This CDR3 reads CASSQEPSPSTDTQYF. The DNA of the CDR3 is TGCGCCAGCAGCCAAGAACCCAGTCCCTCCACAGATACGCAGTATTTT.

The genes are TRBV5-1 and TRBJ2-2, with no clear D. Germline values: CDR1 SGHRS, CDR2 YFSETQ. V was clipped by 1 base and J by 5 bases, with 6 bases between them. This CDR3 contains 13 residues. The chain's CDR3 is CASSLSVTGELFF. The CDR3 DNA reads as TGCGCCAGCAGCTTGTCCGTTACCGGGGAGCTGTTTTTT.

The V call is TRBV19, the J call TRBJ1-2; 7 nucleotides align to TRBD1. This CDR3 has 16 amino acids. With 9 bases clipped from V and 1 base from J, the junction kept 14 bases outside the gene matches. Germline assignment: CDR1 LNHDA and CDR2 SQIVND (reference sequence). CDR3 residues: CASTRDSVNLNYGYTF. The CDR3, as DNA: TGTGCCAGCACCCGGGACAGCGTAAACCTTAACTATGGCTACACCTTC.

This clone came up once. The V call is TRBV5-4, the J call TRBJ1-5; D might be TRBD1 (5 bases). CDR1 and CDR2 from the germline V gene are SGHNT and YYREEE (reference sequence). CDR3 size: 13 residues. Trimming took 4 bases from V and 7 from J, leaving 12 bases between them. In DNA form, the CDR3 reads TGTGCCAGCAGCCAGGGTAATAAGCAGCCCCAGCATTTT. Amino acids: CASSQGNKQPQHF. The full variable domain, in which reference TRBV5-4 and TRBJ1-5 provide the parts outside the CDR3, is ETGVTQSPTHLIKTRGQQVTLRCSSQSGHNTVSWYQQALGQGPQFIFQYYREEENGRGNFPPRFSGLQFPNYSSELNVNALELDDSALYLCASSQGNKQPQHFGDGTRLSIL.

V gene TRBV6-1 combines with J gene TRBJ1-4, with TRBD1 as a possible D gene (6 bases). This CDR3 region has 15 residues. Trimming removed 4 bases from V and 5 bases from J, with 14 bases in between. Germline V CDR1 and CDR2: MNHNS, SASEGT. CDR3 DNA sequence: TGTGCCAGCAGTGGAAGGGCCAGGGGAAATGAAAAACTGTTTTTT. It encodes CASSGRARGNEKLFF.

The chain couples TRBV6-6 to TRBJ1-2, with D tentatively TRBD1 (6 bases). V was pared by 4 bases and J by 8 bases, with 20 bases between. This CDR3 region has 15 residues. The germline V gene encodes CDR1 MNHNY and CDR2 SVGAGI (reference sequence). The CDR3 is CASSSKTGGRHGYTF. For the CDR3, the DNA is TGTGCCAGCAGTTCCAAGACAGGAGGTAGGCACGGCTACACCTTC.

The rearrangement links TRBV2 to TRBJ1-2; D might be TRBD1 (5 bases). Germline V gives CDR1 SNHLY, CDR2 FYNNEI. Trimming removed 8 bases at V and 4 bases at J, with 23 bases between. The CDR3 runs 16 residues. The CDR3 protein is CASRPQGSRSSYGYTF. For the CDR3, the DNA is TGTGCCAGCCGGCCCCAGGGCTCTCGTAGTAGCTATGGCTACACCTTC. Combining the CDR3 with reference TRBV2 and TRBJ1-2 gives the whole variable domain EPEVTQTPSHQVTQMGQEVILRCVPISNHLYFYWYRQILGQKVEFLVSFYNNEISEKSEIFDDQFSVERPDGSNFTLKIRSTKLEDSAMYFCASRPQGSRSSYGYTFGSGTRLTVV.

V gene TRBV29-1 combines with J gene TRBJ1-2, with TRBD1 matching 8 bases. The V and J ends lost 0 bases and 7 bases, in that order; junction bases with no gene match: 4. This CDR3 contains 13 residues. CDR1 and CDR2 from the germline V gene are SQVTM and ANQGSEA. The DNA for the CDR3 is TGCAGCGTTGAAGATTTTGACAGGGGTGGCTACACCTTC. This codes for CSVEDFDRGGYTF.